What follows are 3 T cell receptor beta chains derived from one specimen sequenced in a study of CD8+CD57+ T cells in acquired aplastic anemia. Investigators profiled TCR beta VDJ and CDR3 from genomic DNA template. TCRdb ran MiXCR on the reads and lists one entry per CDR3 protein. The sample carries 150,000 to 200,000 distinct CDR3 sequences, around 48% recorded once. It was patients with CD8+CD57+ cell expansion by flow cytometry who were chosen for sequencing. The sequenced sample was sorted CD4+, CD8+, or CD8+CD57+ T cells (not recorded which) from PBMCs. All receptors come from a human donor with aplastic anemia.

This clonotype occurred many times. J is TRBJ1-6 and V is TRBV12-3 or TRBV12-4; D gene ambiguous. V was cut by 4 bases and J by 6 bases, with 10 bases left in between. This CDR3 spans 14 amino acids. As DNA, the CDR3 is TGTGCCAGCAGTTCCCATCGGGGTAATTCACCCCTCCACTTT. Its translation: CASSSHRGNSPLHF.

At least ten counts were recorded for this clonotype. At one boundary the junction diverges from the germline segment, which might be a read error. V usage is TRBV20-1 and J usage is TRBJ2-7; 14 nucleotides align to TRBD2. This CDR3 contains 12 residues. Germline V CDR1 and CDR2: DFQATT, SNEGSKA (reference sequence). CDR3 in DNA: TGCAGTGCTGCGGGACTAGCGGGGGCCTCCAACTTC. It translates to CSAAGLAGASNF.

This clonotype was observed at least ten times. The V gene is TRBV25-1, the J gene TRBJ1-4; possibly TRBD1 for D (5 bases). Germline V gene sequence: CDR1 MGHDK, CDR2 SYGVNS. V lost 8 bases and J lost 5, with 18 bases in between. The CDR3 has 15 residues. The CDR3 is CASRPWGGGNEKLFF. In nucleotides, the CDR3 is TGTGCCAGCCGGCCGTGGGGGGGAGGAAATGAAAAACTGTTTTTT. The full variable domain, rest sourced from reference TRBV25-1 and TRBJ1-4, is EADIYQTPRYLVIGTGKKITLECSQTMGHDKMYWYQQDPGMELHLIHYSYGVNSTEKGDLSSESTVSRIRTEHFPLTLESARPSHTSQYLCASRPWGGGNEKLFFGSGTQLSVL.